Sequencing of this T cell receptor beta chain was carried out in a study of beta chain features in type 1 diabetes. Across the study: In age, gender and cell yields, patients were similar to healthy donors. Study-level results: Patients showed naive, central memory and Treg TCRB repertoires that appeared more similar than those of healthy donors.

CD4+ cells of the naive, central memory, regulatory and stem cell-like memory types were sorted via CD45RO/CCR7/CD25/CD127/CD95/CD27. Points on this clone: Antigen specificity is unknown.

Expressed TCRB transcripts were sequenced because the isolated RNA had all been reverse transcribed beforehand. Each sample of naive, central memory or regulatory T cells had, on average, approximately 3.5 million reads. Libraries were prepared by immunoSEQ multiplex PCR; TCRdb keeps only in-frame clonotypes and omits some of them. The data contain roughly 400,000 clones, about 14% of them seen just once; the ten biggest clones take up about 0.02%. Germline assignment: CDR1 MGHRA and CDR2 YSYEKL. V lost 0 bases, J lost 1 base, and 11 bases lay in between. CDR3 length: 16 residues. J is TRBJ2-3 and V is TRBV4-1; D might be TRBD1 (5 bases). Sequencing used naive CD4+ T cells from blood. The receptor comes from a woman younger than 30 in good health. This CDR3 reads CASSQDGRVGTDTQYF. In nucleotides, the CDR3 is TGCGCCAGCAGCCAAGATGGCAGGGTGGGCACAGATACGCAGTATTTT.